The present T cell receptor beta chain was sequenced within a study of T cells in Graves' hyperthyroidism and ophthalmopathy. Study background: Before treatment of any kind, peripheral blood was taken at initial diagnosis. Findings of the study overall: Researchers found most expanded thyroid clonotypes above 0.001 in blood as well.

A word on this clonotype: Antigen unknown.

A patient was excluded if there was uncontrolled infection, other autoimmune disease, pregnancy or lactation. Clinical symptoms, serum thyroxine, TRAb, thyroid ultrasound and orbital computed tomography established diagnosis. Amplification of TCR beta CDR3 regions was performed using RNA transcripts as template. The HTBI primer set drove a first-round RT-PCR of the TCR CDR3. TCRdb redid the calling of the multiplex PCR reads with MiXCR, one entry per CDR3 protein. The sample shows 660,000 or so distinct CDR3 sequences, less than 25% of them seen only once. V shed 4 bases and J shed 2 bases, with 10 bases lying between them. This CDR3 spans 14 amino acids. Germline assignment: CDR1 SGDLS and CDR2 YYNGEE.

This clonotype was sampled from a man aged 25-45 years with Graves' ophthalmopathy. Sequencing used blood. This chain joins TRBV9 and TRBJ1-3, with a tentative D call TRBD1 (5 bases). This chain's CDR3 is CASSPGGTGNTIYF. Written as DNA, the CDR3 is TGTGCCAGCAGCCCCGGGGGGACTGGAAACACCATATATTTT. Drawing the rest from reference TRBV9 and TRBJ1-3, the complete variable domain is DSGVTQTPKHLITATGQRVTLRCSPRSGDLSVYWYQQSLDQGLQFLIQYYNGEERAKGNILERFSAQQFPDLHSELNLSSLELGDSALYFCASSPGGTGNTIYFGEGSWLTVV.